This TCR beta chain was sequenced in a study of T-cell memory formation after mild COVID-19. The study's findings and limits: Contracting clones, day 15 to 85, had balanced CD4/CD8, and later expanders favored CD4+. Researchers could not confirm that second-wave clones peaking on day 37 targeted SARS-CoV-2.

This clonotype was counted many times. Its antigen remains unknown. Germline CDR1 is DFQATT and CDR2 is SNEGSKA (reference sequence). The CDR3 has 15 residues. V was cut by 0 bases and J by 1 base, with 11 bases left in between. Each CDR3 protein is one row after TCRdb ran MiXCR on the 5' RACE reads. Among some 290,000 distinct CDR3 sequences listed, roughly 17% were seen once. The sequenced material came from PBMCs or a T cell subset sorted from them (not recorded which). This chain joins TRBV20-1 and TRBJ2-3; D is possibly TRBD2 (6 bases). This receptor was identified in a man aged 18 to 35 who had mild COVID-19 (a few samples of this study predate the infection). Cell type and time point are not known. The CDR3 coding sequence is TGCAGTGCTAGAGAACGGCGGGGCCGCACAGATACGCAGTATTTT. It codes for CSARERRGRTDTQYF.